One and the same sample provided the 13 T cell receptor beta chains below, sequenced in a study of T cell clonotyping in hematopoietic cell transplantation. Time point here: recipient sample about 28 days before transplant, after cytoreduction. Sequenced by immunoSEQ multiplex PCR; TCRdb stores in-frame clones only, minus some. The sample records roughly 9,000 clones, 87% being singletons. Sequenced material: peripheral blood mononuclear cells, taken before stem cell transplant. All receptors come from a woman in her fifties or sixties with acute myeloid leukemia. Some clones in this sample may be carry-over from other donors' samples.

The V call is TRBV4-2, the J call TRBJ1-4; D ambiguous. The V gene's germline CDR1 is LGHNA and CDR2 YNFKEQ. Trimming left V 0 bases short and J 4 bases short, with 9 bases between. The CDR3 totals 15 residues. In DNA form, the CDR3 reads TGTGCCAGCAGCCAAGATCCCGGAAATAATGAAAAACTGTTTTTT. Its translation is CASSQDPGNNEKLFF.

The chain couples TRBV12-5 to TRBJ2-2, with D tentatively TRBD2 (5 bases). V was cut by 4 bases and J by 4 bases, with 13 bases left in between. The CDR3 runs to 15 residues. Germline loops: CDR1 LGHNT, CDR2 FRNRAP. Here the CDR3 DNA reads TGTGCTAGTGGTTCCTGGAGCGGCTTCACCGGGGAGCTGTTTTTT. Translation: CASGSWSGFTGELFF.

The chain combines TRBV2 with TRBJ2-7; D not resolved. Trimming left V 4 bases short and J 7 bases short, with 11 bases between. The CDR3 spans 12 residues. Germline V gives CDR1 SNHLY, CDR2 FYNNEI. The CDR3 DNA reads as TGTGCCAGCAGTGCTCCACTGGCAGAGCAGTACGTC. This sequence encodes CASSAPLAEQYV.

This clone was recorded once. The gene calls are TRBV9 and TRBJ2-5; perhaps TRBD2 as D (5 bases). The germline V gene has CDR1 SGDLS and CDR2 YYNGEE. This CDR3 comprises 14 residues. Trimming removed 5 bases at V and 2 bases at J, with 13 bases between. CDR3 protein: CASSTRTLQETQYF. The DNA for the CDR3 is TGTGCCAGCAGTACTAGGACTTTACAAGAGACCCAGTACTTC.

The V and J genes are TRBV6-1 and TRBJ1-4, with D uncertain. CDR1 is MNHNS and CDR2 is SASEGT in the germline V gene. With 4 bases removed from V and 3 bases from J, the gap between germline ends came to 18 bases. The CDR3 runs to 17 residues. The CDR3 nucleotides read TGTGCCAGCAGTGCCCGCCCAGTTGGACTGGCTAATGAAAAACTGTTTTTT. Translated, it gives CASSARPVGLANEKLFF.

CDR3 in DNA: TGTGCTAGTGGCCCCGACAGGGTCTATGGCTACACCTTC. Encoded protein: CASGPDRVYGYTF. The chain joins TRBV12-5 to TRBJ1-2, with 7 bases matching TRBD1. Germline V gene lookup returns CDR1 LGHNT and CDR2 FRNRAP. V shed 6 bases, J shed 4 bases, and the junction held 5 bases outside the gene matches. This CDR3 has 13 residues.

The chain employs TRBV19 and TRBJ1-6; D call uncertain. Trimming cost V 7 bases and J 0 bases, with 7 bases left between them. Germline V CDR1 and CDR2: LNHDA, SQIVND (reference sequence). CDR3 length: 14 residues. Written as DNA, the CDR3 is TGTGCCAGTAAGGCGAGCTCCTATAATTCACCCCTCCACTTT. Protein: CASKASSYNSPLHF.

This chain's CDR3 is CASSLGLAGHNEQFF. The CDR3 DNA follows: TGTGCCAGCAGCTTAGGGCTAGCGGGGCACAATGAGCAGTTCTTC. This chain joins TRBV7-8 and TRBJ2-1, with TRBD2 matching 9 bases. V dropped 1 base and J dropped 5; count of bases not matched to a gene: 3. The germline CDR1 and CDR2 sequences are SGHVS and FQNEAQ. The CDR3 covers 15 residues.

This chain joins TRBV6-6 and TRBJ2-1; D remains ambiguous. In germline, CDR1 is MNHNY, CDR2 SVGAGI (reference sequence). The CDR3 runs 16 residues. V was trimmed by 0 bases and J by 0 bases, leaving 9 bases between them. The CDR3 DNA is TGTGCCAGCAGTTACTCGATCCGGAGCTCCTACAATGAGCAGTTCTTC. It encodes CASSYSIRSSYNEQFF.

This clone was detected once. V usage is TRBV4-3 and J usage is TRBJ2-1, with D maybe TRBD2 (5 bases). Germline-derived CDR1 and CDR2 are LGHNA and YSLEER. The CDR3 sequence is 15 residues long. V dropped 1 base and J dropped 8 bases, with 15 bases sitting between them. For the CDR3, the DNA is TGCGCCAGCAGCCAAGGGTTTAGCGCTGCGGATGAGCAGTTCTTC. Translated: CASSQGFSAADEQFF.

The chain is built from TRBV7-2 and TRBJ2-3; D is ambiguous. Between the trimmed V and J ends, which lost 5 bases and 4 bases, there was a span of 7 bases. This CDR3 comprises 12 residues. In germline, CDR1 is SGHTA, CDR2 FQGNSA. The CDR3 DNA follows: TGTGCCAGCAGCCCTTGGGCAGATACGCAGTATTTT. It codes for CASSPWADTQYF.

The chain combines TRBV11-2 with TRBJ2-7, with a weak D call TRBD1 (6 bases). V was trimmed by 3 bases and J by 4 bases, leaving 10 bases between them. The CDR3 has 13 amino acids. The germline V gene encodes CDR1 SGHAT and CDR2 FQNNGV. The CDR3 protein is CASSFGGAYEQYF. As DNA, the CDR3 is TGTGCCAGCAGCTTTGGGGGCGCGTACGAGCAGTACTTC.

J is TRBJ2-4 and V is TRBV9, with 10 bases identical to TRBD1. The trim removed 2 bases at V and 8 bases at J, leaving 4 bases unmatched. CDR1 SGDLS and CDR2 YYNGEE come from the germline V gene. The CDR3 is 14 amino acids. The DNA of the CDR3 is TGTGCCAGCAGCGTGGGACAGGGGAGCGACATTCAGTACTTC. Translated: CASSVGQGSDIQYF.